Listed below are T cell receptor beta chains from one sample, sequenced in a study of T cells expressing NK-cell markers. TCRdb reprocessed the 5' RACE reads and stores each CDR3 protein as one record, lacking DNA. Here the sample table reports 400,000 or so distinct CDR3 sequences. The sequenced material came from blood T cells: a sorted CD56 or NKG2C T cell subset, CD4+ or CD8+ T cells, or bulk PBMC T cells (not recorded which). These receptors were obtained from a woman aged 45-59 years in good health. The CDR3 runs from the conserved cysteine through the conserved F or W. The order of the fields is CDR3 protein, J gene, V gene.

CASSERPDRVEAFF | TRBJ1-1 | TRBV10-2
CASSSRFGTNPDTQYF | TRBJ2-3 | TRBV6-4
CASSVEGRTDTQYF | TRBJ2-3 | TRBV9
CASSQTGGTGELFF | TRBJ2-2 | TRBV3-1
CASSQFSSGSSYNEQFF | TRBJ2-1 | TRBV3-1
CASSTTEFYGYTF | TRBJ1-2 | TRBV27
CSAPERRSSSTDTQYF | TRBJ2-3 | TRBV20-1
CASSYGLVPPQFF | TRBJ2-1 | TRBV5-1
CAISESRDSGTDTQYF | TRBJ2-3 | TRBV10-3
CASSQVGGDFDNEQFF | TRBJ2-1 | TRBV14
CASRGLGTGELFF | TRBJ2-2 | TRBV12-3/TRBV12-4
CATKPLDASGAFF | TRBJ1-1 | TRBV6-6
CAWSVSAYEQYF | TRBJ2-7 | TRBV30
CASSPKLAPQETQYF | TRBJ2-5 | TRBV7-9
CASSTRTSGRLAGELFF | TRBJ2-2 | TRBV7-9
CASSFTHGGGNTIYF | TRBJ1-3 | TRBV7-2
CASSLGRQSSYNEQFF | TRBJ2-1 | TRBV12-3/TRBV12-4
CASSFRGSIYF | TRBJ2-5 | TRBV12-3/TRBV12-4
CSVRRQENYEQYF | TRBJ2-7 | TRBV29-1
CSVDKAQETQYF | TRBJ2-5 | TRBV29-1
CASSLGLAGIQFF | TRBJ2-1 | TRBV7-9
CASSRLTPASTDTQYF | TRBJ2-3 | TRBV4-2
CSAEGEETQYF | TRBJ2-5 | TRBV20-1
CASSLKNEQFF | TRBJ2-1 | TRBV5-1
CAISEGRREGLKEDTQYF | TRBJ2-3 | TRBV10-3
CSVEPLVGETQYF | TRBJ2-5 | TRBV29-1
CASSSDRGRLQETQYF | TRBJ2-5 | TRBV6-6
CASSELTGRNYGYTF | TRBJ1-2 | TRBV2
CASSLEGRETDTQYF | TRBJ2-3 | TRBV5-1
CASSLDPQSTGELFF | TRBJ2-2 | TRBV12-3/TRBV12-4
CSVLQGNNQPQHF | TRBJ1-5 | TRBV29-1
CASRVDTGANVLTF | TRBJ2-6 | TRBV2